Below are 14 T cell receptor beta chains sequenced from a single sample in a study of shared clonotypes between healthy human individuals (dated by TCRdb to 2020 to 2021). The method behind the library was the immunoSEQ multiplex PCR assay. The table was pulled from immuneACCESS by TCRdb, which kept in-frame rearrangements only. Such tables lose some clones; where checked, under half of the loss comes from unresolved V genes, and the rest has no known cause. Recorded for this sample are roughly 170,000 clones; about 68% of them occurred a single time. Jointly, the top ten make up around 9.3% of the sample. Source material: memory CD4+ T cells sorted from blood. The cell subset or site label, as the study defines it: CD45RA-negative fraction. The source is a man aged 25-45 years in good health.

The chain joins TRBV11-2 to TRBJ2-3, with D possibly matching TRBD2 (5 bases). Germline lookup yields CDR1 SGHAT and CDR2 FQNNGV. Trimming took 5 bases from V and 5 from J, leaving 17 bases between them. CDR3 length: 15 residues. The DNA of the CDR3 is TGTGCCAGCAGCCAAGAGCGGAGCTGGGGAGATACGCAGTATTTT. This codes for CASSQERSWGDTQYF.

This chain links TRBV19 with TRBJ1-2, with 8 bases lining up with TRBD1. This CDR3 is built from 14 residues. Germline CDR1 LNHDA, CDR2 SQIVND (reference sequence). V lost 3 bases and J lost 5; bases outside the gene matches: 5. The CDR3, as DNA: TGTGCCAGTAGTATGCAGGGGGCGTCGTATGGCTACACCTTC. It is translated as CASSMQGASYGYTF.

This clone was seen at least ten times. The chain joins TRBV27 to TRBJ1-1; possibly TRBD1 for D (5 bases). The CDR3 spans 16 residues. Trimming took off 2 bases at V and 1 base at J, with 14 bases between the two ends. The germline gives CDR1 MNHEY, CDR2 SMNVEV (reference sequence). CDR3 DNA sequence: TGTGCCAGCAGTTTACTCCAGGGCCTTAAGAACACTGAAGCTTTCTTT. As protein: CASSLLQGLKNTEAFF.

This clone was seen many times. The CDR3 DNA is TGCGCCAGCAGAGATAGCGGCACAGATACGCAGTATTTT. This codes for CASRDSGTDTQYF. The chain couples TRBV10-1 to TRBJ2-3; perhaps TRBD2 as D (5 bases). The CDR3 is 13 residues long. Trimming shortened V by 6 bases and J by 1 base, and 8 bases separated the two germline ends. CDR1 and CDR2 (germline): WNHNN, SYGVQD (reference sequence).

The chain joins TRBV2 to TRBJ2-2, with D perhaps TRBD1 (6 bases). Per germline, CDR1 SNHLY and CDR2 FYNNEI. V shed 4 bases and J shed 7 bases, with 10 bases lying between them. The CDR3 extends over 13 amino acids. CDR3 coding DNA: TGTGCCAGCAGTGCCAGGGGACACGGGGAGCTGTTTTTT. Its translation is CASSARGHGELFF.

The table lists this clone with a few counts. The chain combines TRBV4-1 with TRBJ2-6, with unresolved D. The CDR3 loop spans 14 amino acids. Trimming took off 4 bases at V and 2 bases at J, with 6 bases between the two ends. From germline, CDR1 is MGHRA and CDR2 YSYEKL. This CDR3 reads CASSPGAGANVLTF. The CDR3, as DNA: TGCGCCAGCAGCCCTGGGGCTGGGGCCAACGTCCTGACTTTC.

CDR3 region: CASSSQGASGSGGSYEQYF. Written as DNA, the CDR3 is TGTGCCAGCAGTTCACAGGGGGCTAGCGGGAGTGGGGGCTCCTACGAGCAGTACTTC. The chain couples TRBV7-6 to TRBJ2-7; the D gene is possibly TRBD2 (10 bases). Germline CDR1 reads SGHVS; CDR2 reads FNYEAQ. V lost 6 bases and J 0 bases, leaving 27 bases between the germline ends. This CDR3 is 19 amino acids long.

The chain recombines TRBV7-6 with TRBJ2-5, with D maybe TRBD2 (6 bases). The V end lost 1 base, the J end lost 0 bases, and 15 bases lay between the germline ends. The CDR3 has 17 residues. CDR1 and CDR2 (germline): SGHVS, FNYEAQ. The DNA of the CDR3 is TGTGCCAGCAGCTTAGGGGGAGCGGGCGCGTACCAAGAGACCCAGTACTTC. It yields the protein CASSLGGAGAYQETQYF.

This chain links TRBV14 with TRBJ1-1, with 8 bases that match TRBD1. Germline CDR1 and CDR2: SGHDN and FVKESK. The CDR3 is 16 amino acids. The V gene end was trimmed by 3 bases and the J gene end by 1 base; junction bases not matched to a gene: 7. DNA for the CDR3: TGTGCCAGCAGCCACCGGACAGGGCAAGGGAACACTGAAGCTTTCTTT. Translated: CASSHRTGQGNTEAFF.

This clone was counted at least ten times. This rearrangement joins TRBV7-9 to TRBJ2-5; 11 bases fit TRBD1. V lost 0 bases to trimming and J lost 9 bases; unmatched junction nucleotides: 6. This CDR3 region has 15 residues. Per the germline V gene, CDR1 is SEHNR and CDR2 is FQNEAQ (reference sequence). CDR3 coding DNA: TGTGCCAGCAGCTTAGCAGGGGACAGGGGGACCGCCCAGTACTTC. This sequence encodes CASSLAGDRGTAQYF. The whole variable domain, remainder taken from reference TRBV7-9 and TRBJ2-5, is DTGVSQNPRHKITKRGQNVTFRCDPISEHNRLYWYRQTLGQGPEFLTYFQNEAQLEKSRLLSDRFSAERPKGSFSTLEIQRTEQGDSAMYLCASSLAGDRGTAQYFGPGTRLLVL.

V and J are TRBV5-1 and TRBJ2-1, with D unclear. The V end lost 0 bases, the J end lost 5 bases, and 12 bases lay between the germline ends. The CDR3 is 15 residues long. Germline values: CDR1 SGHRS, CDR2 YFSETQ. CDR3 residues: CASSLVAGFNNEQFF. The CDR3 DNA sequence: TGCGCCAGCAGCTTGGTTGCCGGATTCAACAATGAGCAGTTCTTC.

This clone showed up just a few times. The V and J genes are TRBV27 and TRBJ2-6; D is unclear. This CDR3 contains 13 residues. V gave up 5 bases and J gave up 0 bases, with 2 bases separating them. The germline V gene encodes CDR1 MNHEY and CDR2 SMNVEV (reference sequence). The CDR3 DNA is TGTGCCAGCAGTATCTCTGGGGCCAACGTCCTGACTTTC. This codes for CASSISGANVLTF.

The chain has TRBV5-4 and TRBJ2-1; 8 bases align to TRBD2. V lost 1 base, J lost 0 bases, and 9 bases stayed unmatched. The CDR3 is made up of 18 amino acids. The germline V gene has CDR1 SGHNT and CDR2 YYREEE (reference sequence). The CDR3 DNA sequence: TGTGCCAGCAGCTTGTCCCTACTAGCGGCGAGCTCCTACAATGAGCAGTTCTTC. Its protein is CASSLSLLAASSYNEQFF.

The chain has TRBV11-3 and TRBJ1-1, with 9 bases identical to TRBD1. Trimming removed 6 bases from V and 0 bases from J; junction bases left unmatched: 8. This CDR3 is built from 16 residues. Germline assignment: CDR1 SGHNT and CDR2 YENEEA. DNA of the CDR3: TGTGCCAGCAGTCTGGGACAGGGAGACATGAACACTGAAGCTTTCTTT. Translated, it gives CASSLGQGDMNTEAFF.